The 21 T cell receptor beta chains presented below share a single source sample, sequenced in a study of T cell responses to AZD1222 COVID-19 vaccine (dated by TCRdb to the early 2020s). Libraries were made using the immunoSEQ multiplex PCR assay. The table comes from immuneACCESS by way of TCRdb, which keeps in-frame sequences with V and J called. Part of the clones is missing from these tables; in studies checked, under half for an unresolved V gene and the rest for unknown reasons. Recorded for this sample are 120,000 to 150,000 clones; just over 85% of them occurred a single time. Together, the top ten hold approximately 4.7% of the sample. The time point label, read with the paper, signifies: about 28 days (+/-7) after the second vaccine dose. Sequenced here: peripheral blood, sampled 28 days after the second AZD1222 dose. Receptors originate from an adult who received the AZD1222 COVID-19 vaccine.

The chain employs TRBV11-2 and TRBJ1-6; D gene ambiguous. Trimming stripped 2 bases from V and 5 bases from J, with 7 bases between. The germline V gene has CDR1 SGHAT and CDR2 FQNNGV. The CDR3 runs to 14 residues. The CDR3 DNA reads TGTGCCAGCAGCTTAAACAGAAATAATTCACCCCTCCACTTT. Protein product: CASSLNRNNSPLHF.

This clone was observed a few times. In DNA form, the CDR3 reads TGTGCCAGCAGATGGACAGGGGGCACGGCTTTCTTT. The encoded protein is CASRWTGGTAFF. J is TRBJ1-1 and V is TRBV12-3 or TRBV12-4, with 11 bases lining up with TRBD1. The CDR3 has 12 residues. J gave up 11 bases and V 6 bases, and 5 bases lay outside the gene matches.

This chain joins TRBV18 and TRBJ2-7; 9 bases are a match to TRBD1. Germline-derived CDR1 and CDR2 are KGHSH and LQKENI. Unmatched junction bases numbered 3, after V lost 6 bases and J lost 3 bases. The CDR3 sequence is 13 residues long. CDR3 coding DNA: TGTGCCAGCTCCACGACAGGGGGCTACGAGCAGTACTTC. It specifies CASSTTGGYEQYF.

The DNA for the CDR3 is TGCGCCAGCAGTCCGTACCAGGGGGCGAGGCAGCCCCAGCATTTT. Encoded protein: CASSPYQGARQPQHF. The chain recombines TRBV4-1 with TRBJ1-5, with 8 positions matching TRBD1. The length of the CDR3 is 15 residues. Trimming took 6 bases from V and 7 from J; bases not matched to a gene: 11. Germline CDR1 is MGHRA and CDR2 is YSYEKL.

The rearrangement links TRBV7-9 to TRBJ1-1, with D hard to call. Trimming took off 3 bases at V and 1 base at J, with 6 bases between the two ends. CDR1 SEHNR and CDR2 FQNEAQ come from the germline V gene (reference sequence). CDR3 length: 13 amino acids. In nucleotides, the CDR3 is TGTGCCAGCAGCTTGGAGGAGAACACTGAAGCTTTCTTT. Its translation: CASSLEENTEAFF.

The rearrangement links TRBV28 to TRBJ2-2; no firm D call. Trimming left V 6 bases short and J 4 bases short, with 9 bases between. There are 13 residues in the CDR3. The germline gives CDR1 MDHEN, CDR2 SYDVKM. The DNA for the CDR3 is TGTGCCAGCAGGCCTCAGACCACCGGGGAGCTGTTTTTT. It translates to CASRPQTTGELFF.

The chain is built from TRBV14 and TRBJ2-3; D is ambiguous. Germline V gives CDR1 SGHDN, CDR2 FVKESK. V was cut by 4 bases and J by 2 bases, with 13 bases left in between. The CDR3 is made up of 15 amino acids. The chain's CDR3 is CASSRLASNTDTQYF. The CDR3 nucleotides are TGTGCCAGCAGCCGACTGGCCTCTAACACAGATACGCAGTATTTT.

V and J are TRBV28 and TRBJ1-1; 7 nucleotides line up with TRBD1. Germline-derived CDR1 and CDR2 are MDHEN and SYDVKM. The CDR3 contains 13 residues. Germline trimming cut 5 bases from V and 8 bases from J; bases unmatched to any gene: 8. The CDR3 DNA is TGTGCCAGCAGTCCACAGGGGTTAGGAGAAGCTTTCTTT. Its protein product is CASSPQGLGEAFF.

The chain is built from TRBV27 and TRBJ1-2; 7 nucleotides match TRBD1. There are 15 residues in the CDR3. The trim removed 3 bases at V and 8 bases at J, leaving 12 bases unmatched. The germline gives CDR1 MNHEY, CDR2 SMNVEV (reference sequence). CDR3 bases: TGTGCCAGCAGTTTGGTGGTTACAGGGGAAGAGGGCTACACCTTC. Protein: CASSLVVTGEEGYTF.

The rearrangement links TRBV18 to TRBJ2-5; TRBD1 agrees at 10 bases. CDR3 size: 16 residues. The V segment lost 3 bases and the J segment 5 bases; nucleotides outside the gene matches: 9. Germline lookup yields CDR1 KGHSH and CDR2 LQKENI. The CDR3 DNA is TGTGCCAGCTCACCCGCGCTACTGACAGGGGGCGAGACCCAGTACTTC. Its translation: CASSPALLTGGETQYF.

The sample holds a few counts of this clone. The chain is built from TRBV13 and TRBJ1-6; D is ambiguous. Germline V gives CDR1 PRHDT, CDR2 FYEKMQ (reference sequence). Trimming removed 0 bases at V and 0 bases at J, with 9 bases between. The CDR3 covers 17 residues. The CDR3 sequence: CASSLGLPSSYNSPLHF. The CDR3 DNA sequence: TGTGCCAGCAGCTTAGGCCTCCCCAGCTCCTATAATTCACCCCTCCACTTT.

The V call is TRBV7-2, the J call TRBJ1-5; D may be TRBD1 (6 bases). The V gene's germline CDR1 is SGHTA and CDR2 FQGNSA. The CDR3 is 13 amino acids. V was pared by 5 bases and J by 5 bases, with 10 bases between. The CDR3 DNA reads as TGTGCCAGCAGCGCTAACAGGGATCAGCCCCAGCATTTT. Residues: CASSANRDQPQHF.

Points on this clone: This clone may be a read error of a much larger clone one base away. The rearrangement joins TRBV7-9 to TRBJ2-2, with D unclear. The germline gives CDR1 SEHNR, CDR2 FQNEAQ (reference sequence). This CDR3 has 13 residues. The ends were cut back, 1 base at V and 4 bases at J, with 4 bases in the middle. CDR3 in DNA: TGTGCCAGCAGCTTAGAGGGCACCGGGGAGCTGTTTTTT. Translation gives CASSLEGTGELFF.

This clone was observed a handful of times. CDR3 loop: CASGFPWEKLFF. As DNA, the CDR3 is TGCGCCAGCGGTTTTCCTTGGGAAAAACTGTTTTTT. This chain uses TRBV10-2 with TRBJ1-4; D uncertain. The V end lost 8 bases, the J end lost 8 bases, and 12 bases lay between the germline ends. The germline V gene has CDR1 WSHSY and CDR2 SAAADI. This CDR3 comprises 12 residues.

This clone was counted once. The chain joins TRBV16 to TRBJ2-7, with TRBD1 identical over 10 bases. J was trimmed by 4 bases and V by 5 bases; bases with no gene match: 5. Germline V gene lookup returns CDR1 KGHSY and CDR2 FQNENV. This CDR3 region has 14 residues. The CDR3 is CASSETGGRYEQYF. In DNA, the CDR3 is TGTGCCAGCAGCGAGACAGGGGGCAGGTACGAGCAGTACTTC.

The chain combines TRBV24-1 with TRBJ2-3, with 10 bases matching TRBD2. With V trimmed by 3 bases and J by 7 bases, 12 bases remained unmatched. The CDR3 loop spans 17 amino acids. Looked up from germline, CDR1 is KGHDR and CDR2 is SFDVKD. The CDR3 bases are TGTGCCACCAGTGATGCTTCTAGCGGGAGTTGGTCAAATACGCAGTATTTT. Translated, it gives CATSDASSGSWSNTQYF.

This sequence joins TRBV3-1 (or the pseudogene TRBV3-2) and TRBJ1-4; D may be TRBD1 (5 bases). Germline assignment: CDR1 LGHDT and CDR2 YNNKEL (reference sequence). The V end lost 3 bases, the J end lost 7 bases, and 18 bases lay between the germline ends. This CDR3 has 16 amino acids. The CDR3 region has the DNA TGTGCCAGCAGCCACCCAACCGGGACCGTGGTTGAAAAACTGTTTTTT. Protein product: CASSHPTGTVVEKLFF.

In its sample, this clone was seen once. V is TRBV9 and J is TRBJ2-5; D not resolved. CDR1 is SGDLS, CDR2 YYNGEE, per germline. V gave up 0 bases and J gave up 4 bases, with 7 bases separating them. This CDR3 has 13 amino acids. DNA for the CDR3: TGTGCCAGCAGCGTAGGGGTTCTAGAGACCCAGTACTTC. Its protein is CASSVGVLETQYF. Combining the CDR3 with reference TRBV9 and TRBJ2-5 gives the whole variable domain DSGVTQTPKHLITATGQRVTLRCSPRSGDLSVYWYQQSLDQGLQFLIQYYNGEERAKGNILERFSAQQFPDLHSELNLSSLELGDSALYFCASSVGVLETQYFGPGTRLLVL.

The CDR3 protein is CASLGVNTEAFF. As DNA, the CDR3 is TGTGCCAGCCTCGGGGTTAACACTGAAGCTTTCTTT. The chain recombines TRBV28 with TRBJ1-1; the D is unclear. Trimming pared 8 bases from V and 2 bases from J, leaving 9 bases between. Germline-derived CDR1 and CDR2 are MDHEN and SYDVKM. The CDR3 spans 12 residues.

The chain combines TRBV4-2 with TRBJ2-2; 8 bases line up with TRBD2. CDR3 length: 16 amino acids. Germline V lookup: CDR1 LGHNA, CDR2 YNFKEQ. Trimming took 0 bases from V and 4 from J; bases not matched to a gene: 4. CDR3 sequence reads: CASSQEAGGSTGELFF. The CDR3 DNA is TGTGCCAGCAGCCAAGAGGCGGGAGGCTCCACCGGGGAGCTGTTTTTT.

This clone showed up just once. CDR3 residues: CASSLDGFRGLNTEAFF. The CDR3 region has the DNA TGTGCCAGCAGCTTAGACGGATTTCGGGGACTGAACACTGAAGCTTTCTTT. The rearrangement uses TRBV7-9 and TRBJ1-1; possibly TRBD1 for D (5 bases). The CDR3 consists of 17 residues. Per germline, CDR1 SEHNR and CDR2 FQNEAQ (reference sequence). V lost 1 base, J lost 0 bases, and 15 bases lay in between.